This T cell receptor beta chain was recovered during a study of blood T cell repertoires in COVID-19. Study information: T cells, B-cell-depleted T cells, or PBMCs provided the cDNA or gDNA that served as material.

The table came from immunoSEQ multiplex PCR; TCRdb's copy has only in-frame clones and leaves some out. The table lists about 200,000 clones, over 80% of them singletons. The CDR3 totals 15 residues. The V end was cut by 2 bases, the J end by 7 bases, with 12 bases between. Germline V gene data show CDR1 as MNHEY and CDR2 as SVGEGT. In its sample, this clone was seen once. This receptor was taken from a man aged 35-49 years with acute or convalescent COVID-19. V gene TRBV6-2 or TRBV6-3 combines with J gene TRBJ2-6; perhaps TRBD2 as D (5 bases). Sequenced material: peripheral blood. The CDR3 DNA follows: TGTGCCAGCAGTTACCCTCGGGGTGGTGCCAACGTCCTGACTTTC. This translates into CASSYPRGGANVLTF.